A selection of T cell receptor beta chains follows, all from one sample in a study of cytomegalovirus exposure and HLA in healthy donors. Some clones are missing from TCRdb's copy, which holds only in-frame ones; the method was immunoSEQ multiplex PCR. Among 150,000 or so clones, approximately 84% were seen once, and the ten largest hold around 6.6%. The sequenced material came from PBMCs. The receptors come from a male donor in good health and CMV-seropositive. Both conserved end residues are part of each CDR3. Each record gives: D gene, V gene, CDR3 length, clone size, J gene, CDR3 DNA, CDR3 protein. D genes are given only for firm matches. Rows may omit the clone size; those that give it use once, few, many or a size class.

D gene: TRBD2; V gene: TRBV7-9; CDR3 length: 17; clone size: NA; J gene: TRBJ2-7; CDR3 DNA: TGTGCCAGCAGCTTAAGCACGGGACTAGCGGGAGGCAGCGAGCAGTACTTC; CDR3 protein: CASSLSTGLAGGSEQYF
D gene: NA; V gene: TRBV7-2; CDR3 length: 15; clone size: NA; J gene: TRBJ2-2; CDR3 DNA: TGTGCCAGCAGCTTAAGGCGGGAACGGACCGGGGAGCTGTTTTTT; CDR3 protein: CASSLRRERTGELFF
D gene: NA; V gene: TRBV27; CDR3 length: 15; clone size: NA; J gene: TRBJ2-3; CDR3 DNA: TGTGCCAGCAGTCCCACATCTAGCTACACAGATACGCAGTATTTT; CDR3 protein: CASSPTSSYTDTQYF
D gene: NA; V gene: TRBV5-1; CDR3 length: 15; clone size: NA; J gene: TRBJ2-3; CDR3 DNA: TGCGCCAGCAGCTTGCAGGGGAACGGCCCAGATACGCAGTATTTT; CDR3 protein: CASSLQGNGPDTQYF
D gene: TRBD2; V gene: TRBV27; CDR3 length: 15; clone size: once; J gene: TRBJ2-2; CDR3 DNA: TGTGCCAGCAGTCCCGGGACTAGCCCCACCGGGGAGCTGTTTTTT; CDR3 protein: CASSPGTSPTGELFF
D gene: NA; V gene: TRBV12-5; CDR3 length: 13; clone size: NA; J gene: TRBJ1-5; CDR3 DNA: TGTGCTAGTGGTTTCGCAGGGAATCAGCCCCAGCATTTT; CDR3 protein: CASGFAGNQPQHF
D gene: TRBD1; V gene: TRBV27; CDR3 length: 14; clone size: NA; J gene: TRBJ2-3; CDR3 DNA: TGTGCCAGCAGCTATTCCAGGGGGAAAGATACGCAGTATTTT; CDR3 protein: CASSYSRGKDTQYF
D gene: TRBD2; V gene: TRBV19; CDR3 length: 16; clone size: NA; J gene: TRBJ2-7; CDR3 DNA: TGTGCCAGTAGTCACCGGACTAGCGGGATACAAGGGGAGCAGTACTTC; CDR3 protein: CASSHRTSGIQGEQYF
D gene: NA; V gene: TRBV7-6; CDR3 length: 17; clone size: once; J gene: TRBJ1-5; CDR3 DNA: TGTGCCAGCAGCTTAATTGTAGGCAGGAATAGCAATCAGCCCCAGCATTTT; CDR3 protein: CASSLIVGRNSNQPQHF
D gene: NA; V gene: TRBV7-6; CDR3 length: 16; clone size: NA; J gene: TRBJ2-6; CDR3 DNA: TGTGCCAGCAGCTTAGCGCTTAGCACTGGGGCCAACGTCCTGACTTTC; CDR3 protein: CASSLALSTGANVLTF
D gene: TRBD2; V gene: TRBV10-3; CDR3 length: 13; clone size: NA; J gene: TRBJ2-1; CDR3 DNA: TGTGCCATCTGGACTAGCGGAAACAATGAGCAGTTCTTC; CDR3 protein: CAIWTSGNNEQFF
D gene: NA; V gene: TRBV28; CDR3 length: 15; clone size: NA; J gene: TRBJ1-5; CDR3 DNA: TGTGCCAGCAGTTTAATGGAGGGTGGCAATCAGCCCCAGCATTTT; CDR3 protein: CASSLMEGGNQPQHF
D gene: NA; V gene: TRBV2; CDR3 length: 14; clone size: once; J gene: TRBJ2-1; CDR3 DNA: TGTGCCAGCAGGCCAGTAGCGAGTGGGAATGAGCAGTTCTTC; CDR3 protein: CASRPVASGNEQFF
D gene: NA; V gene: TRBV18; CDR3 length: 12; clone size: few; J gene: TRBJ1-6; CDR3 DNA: TGTGCCAGCTCACTCGATAATTCACCCCTCCACTTT; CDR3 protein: CASSLDNSPLHF
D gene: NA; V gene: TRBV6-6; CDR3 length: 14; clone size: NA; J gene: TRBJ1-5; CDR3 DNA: TGTGCCAGCACCCTCCCAGGCGGCAATCAGCCCCAGCATTTT; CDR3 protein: CASTLPGGNQPQHF
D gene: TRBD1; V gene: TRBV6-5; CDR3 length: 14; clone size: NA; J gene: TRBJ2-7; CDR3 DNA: TGTGCCACCCGGATTGAGGGGGCGCTTGGCGAGCAGTACTTC; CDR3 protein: CATRIEGALGEQYF
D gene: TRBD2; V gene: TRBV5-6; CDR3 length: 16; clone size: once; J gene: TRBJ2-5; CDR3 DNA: TGTGCCAGCAGCTTGGGAAGACTAGCGGGAGTAGAGACCCAGTACTTC; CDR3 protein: CASSLGRLAGVETQYF
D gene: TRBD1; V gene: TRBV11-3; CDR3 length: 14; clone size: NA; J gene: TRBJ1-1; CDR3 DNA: TGTGCCAGCAGCTCGACAGGGTGGGGTACTGAAGCTTTCTTT; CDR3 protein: CASSSTGWGTEAFF
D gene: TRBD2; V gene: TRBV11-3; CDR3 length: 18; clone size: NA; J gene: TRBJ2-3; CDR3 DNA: TGTGCCAGCAGCACGCGACTAGCGGGAGGGGCGGTGGGAGATACGCAGTATTTT; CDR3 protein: CASSTRLAGGAVGDTQYF
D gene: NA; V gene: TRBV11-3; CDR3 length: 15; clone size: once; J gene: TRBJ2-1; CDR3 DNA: TGTGCCAGCAGCTTAGGAGAAACCCCCTCCAATGAGCAGTTCTTC; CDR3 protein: CASSLGETPSNEQFF
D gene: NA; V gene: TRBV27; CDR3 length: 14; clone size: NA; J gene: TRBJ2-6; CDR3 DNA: TGTGCCAGCAGTTCAGGCTCTGGGGCCAACGTCCTGACTTTC; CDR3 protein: CASSSGSGANVLTF
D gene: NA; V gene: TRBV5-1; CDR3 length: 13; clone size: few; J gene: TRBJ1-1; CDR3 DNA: TGCGCCAGCAGCTTCGAGATGCTCACTGAAGCTTTCTTT; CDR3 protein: CASSFEMLTEAFF
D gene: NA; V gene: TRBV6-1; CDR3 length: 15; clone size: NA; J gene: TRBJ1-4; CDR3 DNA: TGTGCCAGCAGTGGACAGAAAGCAACTAATGAAAAACTGTTTTTT; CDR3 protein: CASSGQKATNEKLFF
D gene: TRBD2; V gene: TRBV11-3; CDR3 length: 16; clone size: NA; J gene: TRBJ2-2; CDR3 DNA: TGTGCCAGCAGCTTTAGCGGGAGCCCCAGCACCGGGGAGCTGTTTTTT; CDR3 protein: CASSFSGSPSTGELFF
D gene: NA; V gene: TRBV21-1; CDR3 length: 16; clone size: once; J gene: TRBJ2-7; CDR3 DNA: TGTGCCAGCAGCAGTTCAACAGGGGGGCCCCCCTACGAGCAGTACTTC; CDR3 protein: CASSSSTGGPPYEQYF
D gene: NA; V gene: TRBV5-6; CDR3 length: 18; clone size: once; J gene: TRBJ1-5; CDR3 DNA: TGTGCCAGCAGCTTGGCCGGAGGGGAAGGAATGGGCAATCAGCCCCAGCATTTT; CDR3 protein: CASSLAGGEGMGNQPQHF
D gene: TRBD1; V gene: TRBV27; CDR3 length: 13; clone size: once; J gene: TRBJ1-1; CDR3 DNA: TGTGCCAGCAGAAGACAGGGGGCTTATGAAGCTTTCTTT; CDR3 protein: CASRRQGAYEAFF
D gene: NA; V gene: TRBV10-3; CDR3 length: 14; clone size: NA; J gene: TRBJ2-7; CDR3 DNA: TGTGCCATCAGTGGGAGGGATAACGCCTACGAGCAGTACTTC; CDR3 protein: CAISGRDNAYEQYF
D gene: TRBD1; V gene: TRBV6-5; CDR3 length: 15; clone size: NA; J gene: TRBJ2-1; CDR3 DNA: TGTGCCAGCAGTTACCGTGGGACAGACTACGGTGAGCAGTTCTTC; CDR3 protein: CASSYRGTDYGEQFF
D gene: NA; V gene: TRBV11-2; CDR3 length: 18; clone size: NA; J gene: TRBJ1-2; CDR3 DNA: TGTGCCAGCAGCTTACGGTCGGGGGGGTTTGGATCGGGGGATGGCTACACCTTC; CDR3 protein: CASSLRSGGFGSGDGYTF
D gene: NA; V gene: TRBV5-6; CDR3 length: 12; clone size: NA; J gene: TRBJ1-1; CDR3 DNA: TGTGCCAGCAGCTTGGGGCCGGGGGAAGCTTTCTTT; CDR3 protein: CASSLGPGEAFF
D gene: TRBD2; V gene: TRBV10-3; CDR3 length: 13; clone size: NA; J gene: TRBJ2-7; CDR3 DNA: TGTGCCATCACGGGACTAGCGGGAGTGGAGCAGTACTTC; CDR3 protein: CAITGLAGVEQYF
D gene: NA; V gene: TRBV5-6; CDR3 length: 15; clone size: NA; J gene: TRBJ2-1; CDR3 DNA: TGTGCCAGCAGCCCCCCCAGGGGCGTGGGTAATGAGCAGTTCTTC; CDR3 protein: CASSPPRGVGNEQFF
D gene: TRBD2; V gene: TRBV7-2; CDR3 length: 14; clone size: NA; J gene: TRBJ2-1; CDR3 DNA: TGTGCCAGCAGCGCCATAGGGGCGGGGGATGAGCAGTTCTTC; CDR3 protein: CASSAIGAGDEQFF